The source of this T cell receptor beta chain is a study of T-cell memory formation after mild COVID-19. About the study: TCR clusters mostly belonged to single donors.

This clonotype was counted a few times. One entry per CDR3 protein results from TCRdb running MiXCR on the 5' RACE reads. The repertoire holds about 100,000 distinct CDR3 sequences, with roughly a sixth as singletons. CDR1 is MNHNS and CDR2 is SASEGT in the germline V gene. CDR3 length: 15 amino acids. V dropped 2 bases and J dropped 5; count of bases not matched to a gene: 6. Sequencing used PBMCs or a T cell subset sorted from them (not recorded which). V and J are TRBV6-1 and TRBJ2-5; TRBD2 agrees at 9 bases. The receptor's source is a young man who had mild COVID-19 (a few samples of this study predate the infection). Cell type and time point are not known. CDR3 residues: CASSERLAGQETQYF. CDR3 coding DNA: TGTGCCAGCAGTGAACGTCTAGCGGGACAGGAGACCCAGTACTTC.